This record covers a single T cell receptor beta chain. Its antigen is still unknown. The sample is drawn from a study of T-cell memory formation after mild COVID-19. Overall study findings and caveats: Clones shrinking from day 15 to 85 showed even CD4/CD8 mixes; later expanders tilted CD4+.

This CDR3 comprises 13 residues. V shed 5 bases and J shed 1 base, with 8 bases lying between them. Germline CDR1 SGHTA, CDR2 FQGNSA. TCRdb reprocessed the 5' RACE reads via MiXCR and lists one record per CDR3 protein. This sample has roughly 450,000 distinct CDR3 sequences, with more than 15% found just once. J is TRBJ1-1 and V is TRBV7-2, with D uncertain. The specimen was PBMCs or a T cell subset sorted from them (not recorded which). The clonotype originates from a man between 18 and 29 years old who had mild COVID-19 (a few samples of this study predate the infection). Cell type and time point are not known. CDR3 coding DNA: TGTGCCAGCAGCGCTTCCTGGAACACTGAAGCTTTCTTT. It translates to CASSASWNTEAFF.